This T cell receptor beta chain was captured by sequencing in a study of CD8+ T cells in alopecia areata. The V end was cut by 1 base, the J end by 6 bases, with 7 bases between. CDR3 length: 13 amino acids. CDR1 and CDR2 from the germline V gene are SGHVS and FQNEAQ. Points on this clone: Its target is unknown.

Reverse transcribed after extraction, RNA yielded cDNA as the sequencing template. The repertoire was sequenced with immunoSEQ multiplex PCR; TCRdb's copy has only in-frame clones and lacks some. In the table there are about 120,000 clones, 50% to 75% of which are singletons. Study-level points and caveats: With tofacitinib ongoing, many expanded lesional clones persisted in both scalp and blood.

Treatment meaning: oral pan-JAK inhibitor, 5-10 mg twice daily. The researchers isolated CD4+ and CD8+ T cells from PBMCs by sorting. The material sequenced was CD8+ T cells sorted from blood, taken at week 4, from a patient treated with tofacitinib. The TCR was taken from a human donor with alopecia areata. The chain links TRBV7-8 to TRBJ2-1; D is possibly TRBD1 (5 bases). The CDR3 loop is CASSLGQGNEQFF. Here the CDR3 DNA reads TGTGCCAGCAGCTTAGGGCAGGGCAATGAGCAGTTCTTC.